The 25 T cell receptor beta chains below were found in one sample sequenced in a study of CD8+ T cells in alopecia areata. TCR sequencing used cDNA made by reverse transcription of extracted RNA. Sequencing used immunoSEQ multiplex PCR; TCRdb keeps in-frame clones, though not all of them. Here the sample spans approximately 170,000 clones, approximately 60% being singletons. The treatment was: oral pan-JAK inhibitor, 5-10 mg twice daily. The sequenced sample was CD4+ T cells sorted from blood, obtained at week 4, from a patient treated with tofacitinib. Every receptor here comes from a human donor with alopecia areata.

DNA of the CDR3: TGCGCCAGCAGCCCGGACACCTACGAGCAGTACTTC. This gives the protein CASSPDTYEQYF. The J gene is TRBJ2-7, the V gene TRBV5-1, with D perhaps TRBD1 (5 bases). Trimming took off 4 bases at V and 2 bases at J, with 7 bases between the two ends. The V gene's germline CDR1 is SGHRS and CDR2 YFSETQ. The CDR3 is 12 amino acids.

The rearrangement links TRBV6-5 to TRBJ2-2; D gene uncertain. CDR1 and CDR2 (germline): MNHEY, SVGAGI. Trimming took 2 bases from V and 7 from J, leaving 5 bases between them. This CDR3 is 12 amino acids long. The DNA for the CDR3 is TGTGCCAGCAGTTACCAAGGCGGGGAGCTGTTTTTT. This gives the protein CASSYQGGELFF.

The rearrangement uses TRBV25-1 and TRBJ2-7; 9 bases agree with TRBD1. Germline V CDR1 and CDR2: MGHDK, SYGVNS. The trim removed 7 bases at V and 7 bases at J, leaving 11 bases unmatched. CDR3 length: 14 residues. CDR3 region: CASTDRGGVGEQYF. The CDR3 region has the DNA TGTGCCAGCACGGACAGGGGCGGTGTGGGTGAGCAGTACTTC.

This clone appeared a few times. The J gene is TRBJ1-5, the V gene TRBV29-1; 7 bases fit TRBD1. V shed 7 bases, J shed 1 base, and the junction held 7 bases outside the gene matches. This CDR3 has 14 amino acids. Germline V gene sequence: CDR1 SQVTM, CDR2 ANQGSEA. CDR3 sequence: CSALTGLSNQPQHF. DNA of the CDR3: TGCAGCGCCCTGACAGGGTTAAGCAATCAGCCCCAGCATTTT.

This clone was counted a few times. The chain joins TRBV30 to TRBJ2-1, with a weak D call TRBD2 (5 bases). With 0 bases removed from V and 8 bases from J, the gap between germline ends came to 17 bases. This CDR3 has 15 residues. The germline gives CDR1 GTSNPN, CDR2 SVGIG (reference sequence). The CDR3 region is CAWSVRAVRGYEQFF. DNA of the CDR3: TGTGCCTGGAGTGTACGAGCGGTAAGAGGGTATGAGCAGTTCTTC.

The rearrangement links TRBV4-1 to TRBJ2-5, with D uncertain. In germline, CDR1 is MGHRA, CDR2 YSYEKL. Trimming took 1 base from V and 1 from J, leaving 13 bases between them. The CDR3 is made up of 16 amino acids. CDR3 in DNA: TGCGCCAGCAGCCAAGGTAGAACAAGAACCCAAGAGACCCAGTACTTC. Encoded protein: CASSQGRTRTQETQYF.

In this sample, this clone turned up once. The rearrangement joins TRBV4-1 to TRBJ2-3, with D perhaps matching TRBD2 (5 bases). The V and J ends lost 1 base and 1 base respectively, with 9 bases between them. CDR3 size: 15 residues. CDR1 is MGHRA and CDR2 is YSYEKL in the germline V gene. CDR3 in amino acids: CASSQVGEGTDTQYF. DNA of the CDR3: TGCGCCAGCAGCCAAGTGGGAGAGGGCACAGATACGCAGTATTTT.

In the case of this clone: The junction shows a germline mismatch at one end, possibly a read error. This rearrangement joins TRBV25-1 to TRBJ2-1, with D possibly called TRBD1 or TRBD2 (5 bases each). Germline CDR1 is MGHDK and CDR2 is SYGVNS. CDR3 length: 12 residues. The CDR3 spells CASSEFGDPTIF. As DNA, the CDR3 is TGTGCCAGCAGTGAATTTGGGGACCCCACCATCTTC.

The chain carries TRBV5-1 and TRBJ1-1; TRBD1 is a possible D gene (5 bases). The CDR3 is 17 residues long. Trimming took off 0 bases at V and 4 bases at J, with 19 bases between the two ends. Per the germline V gene, CDR1 is SGHRS and CDR2 is YFSETQ. CDR3 DNA sequence: TGCGCCAGCAGCTTGGCCGTTCTTTCAGGGATCGTCACTGAAGCTTTCTTT. This encodes CASSLAVLSGIVTEAFF.

The J gene is TRBJ2-5, the V gene TRBV25-1; perhaps TRBD2 as D (5 bases). The CDR3 totals 14 residues. V lost 3 bases and J lost 3, with 11 bases in between. Germline values: CDR1 MGHDK, CDR2 SYGVNS. This chain's CDR3 is CASSEAGKKETQYF. CDR3 nucleotides: TGTGCCAGCAGTGAGGCGGGCAAAAAAGAGACCCAGTACTTC.

This clone was observed a few times. V gene TRBV29-1 combines with J gene TRBJ2-1; D might be TRBD1 or TRBD2, each matching 6 bases. V lost 7 bases, J lost 3 bases, and 16 bases lay in between. This CDR3 region has 14 residues. In germline, CDR1 is SQVTM, CDR2 ANQGSEA. Here the CDR3 reads CSGDWRDNYNEQFF. CDR3 DNA: TGCAGCGGGGACTGGCGGGACAACTACAATGAGCAGTTCTTC.

In the case of this clone: Other DNA sequences of this sample code for an identical CDR3. The rearrangement uses TRBV5-4 and TRBJ1-1, with D maybe TRBD1 (5 bases). There are 12 residues in the CDR3. Germline lookup yields CDR1 SGHNT and CDR2 YYREEE (reference sequence). Trimming removed 2 bases from V and 3 bases from J, with 5 bases in between. The CDR3 region has the DNA TGTGCCAGCAGCTTCAGGGACACTGAAGCTTTCTTT. The encoded protein is CASSFRDTEAFF.

The CDR3 bases are TGTGCCAGCAGTGGAGTATCCCGCTACGAGCAGTACTTC. Its translation: CASSGVSRYEQYF. The chain employs TRBV25-1 and TRBJ2-7; D is unclear. CDR1 is MGHDK and CDR2 is SYGVNS in the germline V gene. The V end was cut by 4 bases, the J end by 3 bases, with 10 bases between. This CDR3 region has 13 residues.

This sequence joins TRBV30 and TRBJ2-1; TRBD1 agrees at 7 bases. CDR1 GTSNPN and CDR2 SVGIG come from the germline V gene (reference sequence). With V trimmed by 2 bases and J by 8 bases, 9 bases remained unmatched. The CDR3 is 14 amino acids. The CDR3 sequence is CAWSPRQGAYEQFF. The DNA for the CDR3 is TGTGCCTGGAGTCCCCGACAGGGTGCCTATGAGCAGTTCTTC.

This sequence joins TRBV6-6 and TRBJ1-1; D possibly corresponds to TRBD1 (6 bases). CDR1 and CDR2 (germline): MNHNY, SVGAGI (reference sequence). V was cut by 7 bases and J by 5 bases, with 17 bases left in between. This CDR3 comprises 14 residues. The CDR3 loop is CASTRDRIETEAFF. CDR3 DNA sequence: TGTGCCAGCACCCGTGACAGGATCGAAACTGAAGCTTTCTTT.

The CDR3 reads CASSPRTGGGEQFF. The CDR3 DNA follows: TGTGCCAGCAGCCCCCGGACAGGGGGCGGTGAGCAGTTCTTC. The gene calls are TRBV7-2 and TRBJ2-1; 11 positions match TRBD1. Per germline, CDR1 SGHTA and CDR2 FQGNSA. V trimming: 5 bases; J trimming: 9 bases; junction bases outside the gene matches: 6. The length of the CDR3 is 14 residues. Using reference TRBV7-2 and TRBJ2-1 for the parts outside the CDR3, the full variable domain is GAGVSQSPSNKVTEKGKDVELRCDPISGHTALYWYRQSLGQGLEFLIYFQGNSAPDKSGLPSDRFSAERTGGSVSTLTIQRTQQEDSAVYLCASSPRTGGGEQFFGPGTRLTVL.

V usage is TRBV29-1 and J usage is TRBJ1-4; no reliable D call. Germline V CDR1 and CDR2: SQVTM, ANQGSEA. V lost 7 bases, J lost 4 bases, and 7 bases lay in between. The CDR3 runs to 11 residues. CDR3 in amino acids: CSARRNEKLFF. Here the CDR3 DNA reads TGCAGCGCCCGACGTAATGAAAAACTGTTTTTT.

The chain recombines TRBV30 with TRBJ2-2; D not resolved. The V gene's germline CDR1 is GTSNPN and CDR2 SVGIG (reference sequence). The V end was cut by 0 bases, the J end by 0 bases, with 11 bases between. The CDR3 extends over 16 amino acids. The CDR3 nucleotides are TGTGCCTGGAGTGTACTACGGATACCGAACACCGGGGAGCTGTTTTTT. Its translation is CAWSVLRIPNTGELFF.

The gene calls are TRBV7-8 and TRBJ1-4; D is unclear. The CDR3 length is 14 residues. V gave up 5 bases and J gave up 4 bases, with 11 bases separating them. Germline V gene sequence: CDR1 SGHVS, CDR2 FQNEAQ. The DNA for the CDR3 is TGTGCCAGCAGCCGTGGACGGATTAATGAAAAACTGTTTTTT. This translates into CASSRGRINEKLFF.

This clone was found once. The gene calls are TRBV30 and TRBJ2-1; maybe TRBD2 (6 bases). The CDR3 spans 15 residues. Germline CDR1 reads GTSNPN; CDR2 reads SVGIG (reference sequence). Deletions cut 2 bases from V and 8 bases from J, with 19 bases between. The CDR3 reads CAWSPRDGLLDEQFF. The CDR3 region has the DNA TGTGCCTGGAGTCCCCGGGACGGACTACTCGATGAGCAGTTCTTC. The variable domain in full, completed from reference TRBV30 and TRBJ2-1, reads SQTIHQWPATLVQPVGSPLSLECTVEGTSNPNLYWYRQAAGRGLQLLFYSVGIGQISSEVPQNLSASRPQDRQFILSSKKLLLSDSGFYLCAWSPRDGLLDEQFFGPGTRLTVL.

The gene calls are TRBV11-1 and TRBJ2-1, with 7 nucleotides matching TRBD2. Germline CDR1 reads SGHAT; CDR2 reads FQDESV (reference sequence). The CDR3 runs 13 residues. Unmatched junction bases numbered 3, after V lost 1 base and J lost 9 bases. The CDR3 spells CASSLVVAGEQFF. In nucleotides, the CDR3 is TGTGCCAGCAGCTTAGTGGTAGCGGGTGAGCAGTTCTTC.

This clone was found a few times. J is TRBJ2-5 and V is TRBV29-1; 7 bases agree with TRBD1. Germline CDR1 is SQVTM and CDR2 is ANQGSEA. The CDR3 contains 14 residues. The ends lost 6 bases at V and 2 bases at J; junction bases unmatched: 9. The CDR3 loop reads CSVLRQGVQETQYF. The CDR3, as DNA: TGCAGCGTCCTAAGGCAGGGGGTACAAGAGACCCAGTACTTC. Using reference TRBV29-1 and TRBJ2-5 for the parts outside the CDR3, the full variable domain is SAVISQKPSRDICQRGTSLTIQCQVDSQVTMMFWYRQQPGQSLTLIATANQGSEATYESGFVIDKFPISRPNLTFSTLTVSNMSPEDSSIYLCSVLRQGVQETQYFGPGTRLLVL.

This rearrangement joins TRBV27 to TRBJ2-6; 9 nucleotides line up with TRBD1. The CDR3 consists of 16 residues. From germline, CDR1 is MNHEY and CDR2 SMNVEV (reference sequence). Losses at the gene ends were 6 bases for V and 0 bases for J; bases not matched to a gene: 3. The CDR3 DNA follows: TGTGCCAGCAGCGGACAGGGGACCTCTGGGGCCAACGTCCTGACTTTC. This gives the protein CASSGQGTSGANVLTF.

The chain couples TRBV30 to TRBJ2-4; possibly TRBD1 for D (5 bases). CDR3 length equals 13 residues. V was shortened by 2 bases and J by 8 bases, with 13 bases between the two germline ends. CDR1 is GTSNPN, CDR2 SVGIG, per germline (reference sequence). CDR3 amino acids: CAWSLFQGDIQYF. In nucleotides, the CDR3 is TGTGCCTGGAGTCTTTTTCAGGGTGACATTCAGTACTTC.

The chain is built from TRBV7-9 and TRBJ2-1; TRBD1 aligns across 7 bases. The CDR3 covers 17 residues. CDR1 is SEHNR, CDR2 FQNEAQ, per germline (reference sequence). V lost 0 bases, J lost 1 base, and 6 bases stayed unmatched. In DNA, the CDR3 is TGTGCCAGCAGCTTAGCCACGACAGGGATATCCTACAATGAGCAGTTCTTC. Amino acids: CASSLATTGISYNEQFF.